The entry below gives a single T cell receptor beta chain sequence along with its context. The sample belongs to a study of T cell changes during pregnancy in multiple sclerosis. TCRdb keeps only in-frame clones here, not all; method: immunoSEQ multiplex PCR. The sample yields 85,000 to 130,000 clones, approximately 94% seen once. The CDR3 is 15 amino acids. V dropped 2 bases and J dropped 3 bases, with 14 bases sitting between them. In germline, CDR1 is MGHDK, CDR2 SYGVNS. J is TRBJ2-7 and V is TRBV25-1, with D maybe TRBD2 (6 bases). The clonotype originates from a female donor with multiple sclerosis, enrolled in a pregnancy study. Sequences were derived from peripheral blood, sampled before pregnancy. The CDR3 DNA sequence: TGTGCCAGCAGTGAAAGGGCGGGGAGTTTCTACGAGCAGTACTTC. Translating it yields CASSERAGSFYEQYF.